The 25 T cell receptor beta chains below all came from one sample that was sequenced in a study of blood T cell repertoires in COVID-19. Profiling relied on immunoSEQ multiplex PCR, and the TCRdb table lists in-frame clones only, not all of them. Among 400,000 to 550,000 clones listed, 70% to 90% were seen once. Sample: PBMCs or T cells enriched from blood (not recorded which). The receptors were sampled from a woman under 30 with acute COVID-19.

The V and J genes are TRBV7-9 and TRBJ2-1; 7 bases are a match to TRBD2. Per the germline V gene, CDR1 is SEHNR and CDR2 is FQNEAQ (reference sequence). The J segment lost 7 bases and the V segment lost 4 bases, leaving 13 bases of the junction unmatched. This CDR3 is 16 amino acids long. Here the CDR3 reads CASSWDPGRARNEQFF. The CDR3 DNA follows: TGTGCCAGCAGCTGGGACCCAGGGAGGGCGCGGAATGAGCAGTTCTTC.

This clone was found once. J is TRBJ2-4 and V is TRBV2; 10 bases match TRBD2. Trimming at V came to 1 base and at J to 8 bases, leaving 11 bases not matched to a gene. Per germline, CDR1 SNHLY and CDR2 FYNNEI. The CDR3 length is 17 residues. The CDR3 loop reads CASSEGTSGRSGDIQYF. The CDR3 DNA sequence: TGTGCCAGCAGTGAAGGGACTAGCGGCCGATCGGGGGACATTCAGTACTTC.

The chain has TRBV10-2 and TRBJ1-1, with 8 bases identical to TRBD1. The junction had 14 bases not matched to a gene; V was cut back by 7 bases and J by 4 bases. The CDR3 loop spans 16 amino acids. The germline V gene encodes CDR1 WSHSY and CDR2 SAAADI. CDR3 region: CASTSPPRQGITEAFF. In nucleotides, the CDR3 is TGCGCCAGCACCTCCCCACCTCGACAGGGGATCACTGAAGCTTTCTTT.

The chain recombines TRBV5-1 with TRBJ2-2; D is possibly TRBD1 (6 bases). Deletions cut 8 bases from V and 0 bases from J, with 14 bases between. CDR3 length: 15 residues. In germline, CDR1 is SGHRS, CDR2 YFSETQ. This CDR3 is CASCSGHPNTGELFF. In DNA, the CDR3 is TGCGCCAGTTGTTCGGGACACCCGAACACCGGGGAGCTGTTTTTT.

The CDR3 DNA reads TGTGCCAGTAGTATTACCGGGGGGACAGGCAGCTACGAGCAGTACTTC. This encodes CASSITGGTGSYEQYF. The genes are TRBV19 and TRBJ2-7; D might be TRBD1 (8 bases). The CDR3 is made up of 16 amino acids. V was cut by 3 bases and J by 3 bases, with 18 bases left in between. Per germline, CDR1 LNHDA and CDR2 SQIVND (reference sequence).

The CDR3 is CASSRGTGYTEAFF. The CDR3 DNA follows: TGTGCCAGTAGCCGAGGGACAGGGTACACTGAAGCTTTCTTT. This chain connects TRBV19 to TRBJ1-1; 9 bases match TRBD1. CDR3 length equals 14 residues. After removal of 6 bases from V and 3 bases from J, the junction contained 5 bases not matched to a gene. Germline values: CDR1 LNHDA, CDR2 SQIVND (reference sequence).

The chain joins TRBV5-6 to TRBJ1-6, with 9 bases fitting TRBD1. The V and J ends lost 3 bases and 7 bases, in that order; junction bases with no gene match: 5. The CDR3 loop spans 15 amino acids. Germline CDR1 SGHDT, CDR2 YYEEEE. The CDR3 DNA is TGTGCCAGCAGCTCTGGGACAGGGCTAAATTCACCCCTCCACTTT. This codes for CASSSGTGLNSPLHF.

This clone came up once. CDR3 bases: TGTGCCAGCTCACCGGCAAGCAATCAGCCCCAGCATTTT. Translating gives CASSPASNQPQHF. The V and J genes are TRBV18 and TRBJ1-5, with unresolved D. The germline gives CDR1 KGHSH, CDR2 LQKENI. CDR3 length: 13 residues. Trimming left V 3 bases short and J 1 base short, with 4 bases between.

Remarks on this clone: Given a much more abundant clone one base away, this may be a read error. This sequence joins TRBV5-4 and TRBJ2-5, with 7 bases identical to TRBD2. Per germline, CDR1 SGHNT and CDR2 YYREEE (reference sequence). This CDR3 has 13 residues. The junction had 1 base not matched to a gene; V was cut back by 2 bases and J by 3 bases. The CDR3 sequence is CASSFRGEETQYF. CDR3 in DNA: TGTGCCAGCAGCTTCCGGGGGGAAGAGACCCAGTACTTC.

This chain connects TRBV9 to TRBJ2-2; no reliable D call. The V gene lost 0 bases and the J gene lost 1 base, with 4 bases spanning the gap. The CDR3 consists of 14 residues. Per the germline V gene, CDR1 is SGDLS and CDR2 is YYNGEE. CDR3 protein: CASSVGGNTGELFF. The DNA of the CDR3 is TGTGCCAGCAGCGTAGGCGGGAACACCGGGGAGCTGTTTTTT.

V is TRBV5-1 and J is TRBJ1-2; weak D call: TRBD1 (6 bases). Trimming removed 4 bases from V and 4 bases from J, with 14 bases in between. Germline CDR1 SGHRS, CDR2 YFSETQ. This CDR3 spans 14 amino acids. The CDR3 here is CASSLRTDGYGYTF. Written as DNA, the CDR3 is TGCGCCAGCAGCCTCCGGACAGACGGCTATGGCTACACCTTC.

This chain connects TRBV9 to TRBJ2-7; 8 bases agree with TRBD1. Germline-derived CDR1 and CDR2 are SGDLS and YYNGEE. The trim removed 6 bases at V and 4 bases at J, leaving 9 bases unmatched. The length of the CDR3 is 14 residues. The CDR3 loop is CASTPGGTGYEQYF. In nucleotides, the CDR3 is TGTGCCAGCACCCCGGGCGGGACAGGTTACGAGCAGTACTTC.

The CDR3: CASTAGQGSGPQHF. The CDR3 DNA sequence: TGTGCCAGTACCGCGGGACAGGGAAGTGGGCCCCAGCATTTT. The chain combines TRBV19 with TRBJ1-5; 9 nucleotides align to TRBD1. This CDR3 has 14 residues. Looked up from germline, CDR1 is LNHDA and CDR2 is SQIVND (reference sequence). J gave up 9 bases and V 7 bases, and 10 bases lay outside the gene matches.

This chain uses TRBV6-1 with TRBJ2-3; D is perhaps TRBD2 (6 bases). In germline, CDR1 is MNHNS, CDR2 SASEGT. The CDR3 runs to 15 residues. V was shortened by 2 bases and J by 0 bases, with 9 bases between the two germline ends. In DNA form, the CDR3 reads TGTGCCAGCAGTGAAAACGCGGGGAGCACAGATACGCAGTATTTT. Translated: CASSENAGSTDTQYF.

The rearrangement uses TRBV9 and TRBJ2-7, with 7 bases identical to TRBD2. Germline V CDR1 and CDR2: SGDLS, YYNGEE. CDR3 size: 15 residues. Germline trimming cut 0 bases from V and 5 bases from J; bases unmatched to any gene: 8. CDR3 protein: CASSVDSRESDEQYF. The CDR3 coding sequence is TGTGCCAGCAGCGTAGATTCGCGGGAGAGCGACGAGCAGTACTTC.

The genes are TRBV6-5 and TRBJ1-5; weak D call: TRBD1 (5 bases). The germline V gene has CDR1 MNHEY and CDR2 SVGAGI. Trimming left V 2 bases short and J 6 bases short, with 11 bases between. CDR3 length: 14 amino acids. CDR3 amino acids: CASSYAGKGQPQHF. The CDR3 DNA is TGTGCCAGCAGTTACGCAGGGAAGGGTCAGCCCCAGCATTTT.

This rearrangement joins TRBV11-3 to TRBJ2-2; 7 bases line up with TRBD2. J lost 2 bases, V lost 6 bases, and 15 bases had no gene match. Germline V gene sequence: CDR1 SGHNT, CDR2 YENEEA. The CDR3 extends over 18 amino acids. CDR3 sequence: CASRPGGGRGVNTGELFF. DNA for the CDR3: TGTGCCAGCAGGCCGGGAGGTGGGAGAGGAGTCAACACCGGGGAGCTGTTTTTT.

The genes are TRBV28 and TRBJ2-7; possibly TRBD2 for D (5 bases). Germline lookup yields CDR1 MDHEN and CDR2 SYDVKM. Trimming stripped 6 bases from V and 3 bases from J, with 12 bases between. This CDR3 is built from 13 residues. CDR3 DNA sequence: TGTGCCAGCAGGGGCGACTATCTCTACGAGCAGTACTTC. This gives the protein CASRGDYLYEQYF.

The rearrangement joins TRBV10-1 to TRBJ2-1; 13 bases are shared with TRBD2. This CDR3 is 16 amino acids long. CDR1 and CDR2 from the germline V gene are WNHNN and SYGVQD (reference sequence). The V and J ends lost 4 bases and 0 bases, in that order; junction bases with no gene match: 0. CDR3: CASSGTSGSSYNEQFF. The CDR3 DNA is TGCGCCAGCAGTGGGACTAGCGGGAGCTCCTACAATGAGCAGTTCTTC.

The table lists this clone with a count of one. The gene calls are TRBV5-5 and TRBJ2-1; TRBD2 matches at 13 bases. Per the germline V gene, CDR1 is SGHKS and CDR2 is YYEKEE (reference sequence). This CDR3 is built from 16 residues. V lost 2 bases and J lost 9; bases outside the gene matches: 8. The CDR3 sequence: CASSLTLAGGPGEQFF. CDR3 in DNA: TGTGCCAGCAGCTTAACACTAGCGGGAGGGCCCGGTGAGCAGTTCTTC.

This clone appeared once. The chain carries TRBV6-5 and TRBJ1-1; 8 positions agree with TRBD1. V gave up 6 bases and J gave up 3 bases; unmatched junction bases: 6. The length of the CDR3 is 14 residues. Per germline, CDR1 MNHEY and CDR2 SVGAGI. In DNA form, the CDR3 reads TGTGCCAGCAGCCCCCGGACAGGGCACACTGAAGCTTTCTTT. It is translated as CASSPRTGHTEAFF.

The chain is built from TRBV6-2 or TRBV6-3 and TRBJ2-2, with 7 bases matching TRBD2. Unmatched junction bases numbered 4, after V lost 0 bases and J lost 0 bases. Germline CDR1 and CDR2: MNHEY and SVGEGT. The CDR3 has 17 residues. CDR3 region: CASSYSRGSANTGELFF. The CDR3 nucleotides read TGTGCCAGCAGTTACTCGCGGGGGTCCGCGAACACCGGGGAGCTGTTTTTT.

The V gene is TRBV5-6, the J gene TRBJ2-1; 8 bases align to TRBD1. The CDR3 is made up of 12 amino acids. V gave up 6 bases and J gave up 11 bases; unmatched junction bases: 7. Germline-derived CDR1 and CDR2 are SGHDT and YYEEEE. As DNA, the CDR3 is TGTGCCAGCAACCTGGGGGACAGGAAGCAGTTCTTC. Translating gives CASNLGDRKQFF.

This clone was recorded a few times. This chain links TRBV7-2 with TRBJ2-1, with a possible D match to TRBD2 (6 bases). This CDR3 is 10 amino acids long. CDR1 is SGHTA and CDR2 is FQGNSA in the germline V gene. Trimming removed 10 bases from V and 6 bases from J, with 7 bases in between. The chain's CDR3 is CANGGNEQFF. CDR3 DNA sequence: TGTGCCAACGGGGGCAATGAGCAGTTCTTC.

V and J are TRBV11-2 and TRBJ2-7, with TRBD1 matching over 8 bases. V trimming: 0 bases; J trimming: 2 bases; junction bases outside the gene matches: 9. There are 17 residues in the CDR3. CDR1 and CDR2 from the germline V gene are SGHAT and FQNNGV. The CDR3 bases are TGTGCCAGCAGCTTAGAGGAGAGGGGGACAGGTCCCTACGAGCAGTACTTC. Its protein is CASSLEERGTGPYEQYF.